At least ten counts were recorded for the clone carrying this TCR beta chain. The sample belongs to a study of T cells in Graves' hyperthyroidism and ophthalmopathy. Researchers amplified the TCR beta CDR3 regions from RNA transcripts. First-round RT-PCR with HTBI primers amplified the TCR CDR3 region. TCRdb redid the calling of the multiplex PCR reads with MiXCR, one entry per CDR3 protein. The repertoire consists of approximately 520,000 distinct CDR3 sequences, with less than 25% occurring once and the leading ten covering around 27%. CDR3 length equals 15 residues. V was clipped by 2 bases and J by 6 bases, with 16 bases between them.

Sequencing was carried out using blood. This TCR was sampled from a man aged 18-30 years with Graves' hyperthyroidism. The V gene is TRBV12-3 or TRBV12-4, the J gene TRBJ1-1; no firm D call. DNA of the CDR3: TGTGCCAGCAGTTTATTTCCAGAGGGAAGGGCTGAAGCTTTCTTT. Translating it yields CASSLFPEGRAEAFF.